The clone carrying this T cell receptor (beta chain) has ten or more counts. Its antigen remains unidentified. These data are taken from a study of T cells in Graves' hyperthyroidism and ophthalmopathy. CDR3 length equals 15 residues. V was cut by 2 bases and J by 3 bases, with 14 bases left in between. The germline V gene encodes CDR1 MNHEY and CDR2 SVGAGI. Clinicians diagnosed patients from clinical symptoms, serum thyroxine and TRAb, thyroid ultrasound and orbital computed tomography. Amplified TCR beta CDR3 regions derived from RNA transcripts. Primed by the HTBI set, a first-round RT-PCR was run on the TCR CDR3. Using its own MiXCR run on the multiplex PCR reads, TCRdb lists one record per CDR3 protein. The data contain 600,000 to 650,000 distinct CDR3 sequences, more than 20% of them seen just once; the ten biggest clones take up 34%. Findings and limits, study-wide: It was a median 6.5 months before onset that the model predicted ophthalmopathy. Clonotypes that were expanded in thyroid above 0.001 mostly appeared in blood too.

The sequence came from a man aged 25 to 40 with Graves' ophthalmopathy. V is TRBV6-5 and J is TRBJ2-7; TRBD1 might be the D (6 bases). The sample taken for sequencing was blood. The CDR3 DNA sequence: TGTGCCAGCAGTTACGGGTCAGGGGTAGACTACGAGCAGTACTTC. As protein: CASSYGSGVDYEQYF.